A single sample is the source of the 23 T cell receptor beta chains below, sequenced in a study of blood T cell repertoires in COVID-19. The method was immunoSEQ multiplex PCR; TCRdb's version includes in-frame clones alone and lacks a portion of them. The sample has roughly 300,000 clones, approximately 87% seen once; the top ten hold roughly 1.6%. The source material was peripheral blood. The receptors were sampled from a woman aged 40 to 49 who had recovered from COVID-19.

The CDR3 protein is CASSGGLADITDTQYF. In nucleotides, the CDR3 is TGCGCCAGCAGCGGCGGGCTAGCGGATATCACAGATACGCAGTATTTT. The chain carries TRBV5-1 and TRBJ2-3, with 7 positions matching TRBD2. The germline V gene encodes CDR1 SGHRS and CDR2 YFSETQ. CDR3 length equals 16 residues. V trimming: 4 bases; J trimming: 2 bases; junction bases outside the gene matches: 10.

The rearrangement uses TRBV10-3 and TRBJ1-1; D possibly corresponds to TRBD1 (5 bases). Deletions cut 6 bases from V and 4 bases from J, with 12 bases between. This CDR3 has 13 amino acids. The germline CDR1 and CDR2 sequences are ENHRY and SYGVKD. CDR3 protein: CAIRPGGGTEAFF. In nucleotides, the CDR3 is TGTGCCATCAGACCCGGGGGGGGCACTGAAGCTTTCTTT.

The J gene is TRBJ1-1, the V gene TRBV15; D unclear. Germline V CDR1 and CDR2: LNHNV, YYDKDF (reference sequence). Trimming cost V 8 bases and J 1 base, with 11 bases left between them. The CDR3 sequence is 13 residues long. The CDR3 loop reads CATSAGWNTEAFF. The CDR3 region has the DNA TGTGCCACCTCCGCGGGGTGGAACACTGAAGCTTTCTTT.

The sample holds a few counts of this clone. This chain links TRBV7-9 with TRBJ1-3; 8 bases are a match to TRBD1. The germline gives CDR1 SEHNR, CDR2 FQNEAQ (reference sequence). This CDR3 has 14 residues. The trim removed 7 bases at V and 1 base at J, leaving 3 bases unmatched. The CDR3 loop reads CASNYRGSGNTIYF. Here the CDR3 DNA reads TGTGCCAGCAATTACAGGGGGTCTGGAAACACCATATATTTT.

This clone was seen a single time. The chain joins TRBV4-1 to TRBJ2-2, with a tentative D call TRBD1 (5 bases). The CDR3 sequence is 14 residues long. V was pared by 2 bases and J by 9 bases, with 13 bases between. Germline V CDR1 and CDR2: MGHRA, YSYEKL. The CDR3 DNA is TGCGCCAGCAGCCAACTTATCAGGGCGAGGGAGCTGTTTTTT. Residues: CASSQLIRARELFF.

V usage is TRBV3-1 (or the pseudogene TRBV3-2) and J usage is TRBJ2-1; no firm D call. The CDR3 spans 11 residues. The V gene lost 6 bases and the J gene lost 6 bases, with 6 bases spanning the gap. In germline, CDR1 is LGHDT, CDR2 YNNKEL (reference sequence). The DNA of the CDR3 is TGTGCCAGCAGTCACAGCAATGAGCAGTTCTTC. Translated, it gives CASSHSNEQFF.

The rearrangement links TRBV10-1 to TRBJ2-7; 12 nucleotides line up with TRBD1. After removal of 8 bases from V and 6 bases from J, the junction contained 8 bases not matched to a gene. CDR3 length: 14 amino acids. The germline V gene encodes CDR1 WNHNN and CDR2 SYGVQD (reference sequence). The CDR3 DNA follows: TGCGCCAGCGCACGGGACAGGGGGCTGGGCGAGCAGTACTTC. It translates to CASARDRGLGEQYF.

The V and J genes are TRBV6-5 and TRBJ1-6; D gene uncertain. CDR1 MNHEY and CDR2 SVGAGI come from the germline V gene. The CDR3 sequence is 15 residues long. V lost 7 bases to trimming and J lost 9 bases, with 19 bases between them. The CDR3 DNA reads as TGTGCCAGCACGTCTCAGGACTCGTCGGCTTCACCCCTCCACTTT. Translation gives CASTSQDSSASPLHF.

The chain combines TRBV19 with TRBJ1-1; D not certain. The CDR3 is made up of 15 amino acids. The V gene lost 7 bases and the J gene lost 3 bases, with 18 bases spanning the gap. Germline lookup yields CDR1 LNHDA and CDR2 SQIVND (reference sequence). CDR3 sequence reads: CASIREPSLDTEAFF. The CDR3 DNA is TGTGCCAGTATTCGGGAGCCGTCATTGGACACTGAAGCTTTCTTT.

V usage is TRBV9 and J usage is TRBJ2-7; 9 bases fit TRBD1. Germline loops: CDR1 SGDLS, CDR2 YYNGEE. There are 17 residues in the CDR3. The ends lost 4 bases at V and 1 base at J; junction bases unmatched: 12. CDR3 DNA: TGTGCCAGCAGCCACAATATTAGACAGGGGGGGTCCTACGAGCAGTACTTC. Protein sequence: CASSHNIRQGGSYEQYF.

CDR3 nucleotide sequence: TGTGCCAGCAGCGTAGGTCACGGCGGGGGAACCTACGAGCAGTACTTC. Translation gives CASSVGHGGGTYEQYF. J is TRBJ2-7 and V is TRBV9; 7 positions agree with TRBD2. V lost 0 bases and J lost 2; bases outside the gene matches: 8. The CDR3 runs 16 residues. In germline, CDR1 is SGDLS, CDR2 YYNGEE.

V gene TRBV7-9 combines with J gene TRBJ1-5, with 12 bases that match TRBD1. The germline V gene encodes CDR1 SEHNR and CDR2 FQNEAQ (reference sequence). Trimming took 3 bases from V and 6 from J; bases not matched to a gene: 3. CDR3 length: 15 amino acids. In DNA form, the CDR3 reads TGTGCCAGCAGCTTTGGGACAGGGGGCGGTCAGCCCCAGCATTTT. This codes for CASSFGTGGGQPQHF.

The gene calls are TRBV12-5 and TRBJ1-5; D unclear. V was pared by 0 bases and J by 6 bases, with 6 bases between. Looked up from germline, CDR1 is LGHNT and CDR2 is FRNRAP. The CDR3 is 13 residues long. The CDR3 nucleotides are TGTGCTAGTGGTTTGGTCCATAGTCAGCCCCAGCATTTT. Translation: CASGLVHSQPQHF.

The J gene is TRBJ1-1, the V gene TRBV7-8; TRBD1 is a possible D gene (6 bases). Germline V gene lookup returns CDR1 SGHVS and CDR2 FQNEAQ. V dropped 4 bases and J dropped 11 bases, with 20 bases sitting between them. This CDR3 is built from 14 residues. DNA for the CDR3: TGTGCCAGCAGCTCAGCGGGACAAGGGGTAGGTGCTTTCTTT. It translates to CASSSAGQGVGAFF. Using reference TRBV7-8 and TRBJ1-1 for the parts outside the CDR3, the full variable domain is GAGVSQSPRYKVAKRGQDVALRCDPISGHVSLFWYQQALGQGPEFLTYFQNEAQLDKSGLPSDRFFAERPEGSVSTLKIQRTQQEDSAVYLCASSSAGQGVGAFFGQGTRLTVV.

As for this clone: Other DNA sequences in the sample encode the same CDR3. The chain uses TRBV6-2 or TRBV6-3 and TRBJ1-1, with 9 bases that match TRBD1. V dropped 5 bases and J dropped 4; count of bases not matched to a gene: 2. Per germline, CDR1 MNHEY and CDR2 SVGEGT. The length of the CDR3 is 13 residues. CDR3 sequence (DNA): TGTGCCAGCAGTCCGGACAGGGGCACTGAAGCTTTCTTT. Translation: CASSPDRGTEAFF.

Turning to this clone: The junction differs from germline at one of its ends, possibly a read error. The rearrangement uses TRBV7-9 and TRBJ2-7; D is possibly TRBD1 or TRBD2 (5 bases each). Germline loops: CDR1 SEHNR, CDR2 FQNEAQ (reference sequence). This CDR3 is 15 amino acids long. CDR3 region: CASTLARQGVAEQYF. Written as DNA, the CDR3 is TGTGCCAGCACCTTAGCGCGCCAAGGGGTTGCCGAGCAGTACTTC.

The chain combines TRBV5-6 with TRBJ2-2; D not resolved. Trimming removed 5 bases at V and 4 bases at J, with 6 bases between. The CDR3 length is 12 residues. Germline-derived CDR1 and CDR2 are SGHDT and YYEEEE. The CDR3 spells CASSFITGELFF. Written as DNA, the CDR3 is TGTGCCAGCAGTTTTATCACCGGGGAGCTGTTTTTT.

This clone was recorded only once. The genes are TRBV2 and TRBJ2-7, with TRBD2 matching 8 bases. V was clipped by 11 bases and J by 2 bases; unmatched bases: 11. This CDR3 has 14 residues. Germline V gene data show CDR1 as SNHLY and CDR2 as FYNNEI. CDR3 DNA sequence: TGTGCCGGGGCGGGGGGCTCCCGAACCTACGAGCAGTACTTC. Translating gives CAGAGGSRTYEQYF.

This clone was detected only a few times. The chain employs TRBV3-1 (or the pseudogene TRBV3-2) and TRBJ2-5, with D perhaps matching TRBD1 (5 bases). The CDR3 is 12 amino acids. CDR1 and CDR2 (germline): LGHDT, YNNKEL (reference sequence). V gave up 4 bases and J gave up 4 bases, with 7 bases separating them. The CDR3 sequence is CASSRQLETQYF. CDR3 DNA: TGTGCCAGCAGCCGACAGTTAGAGACCCAGTACTTC.

The chain has TRBV5-1 and TRBJ1-1; 10 nucleotides line up with TRBD1. The CDR3 runs 15 residues. V lost 0 bases and J lost 3; bases outside the gene matches: 2. The germline gives CDR1 SGHRS, CDR2 YFSETQ. CDR3 amino acids: CASSLGGQGDTEAFF. The CDR3 coding sequence is TGCGCCAGCAGCTTGGGAGGACAGGGGGACACTGAAGCTTTCTTT.

The chain employs TRBV6-6 and TRBJ1-2; a possible D gene is TRBD1 (5 bases). CDR3 size: 14 residues. The V end lost 3 bases, the J end lost 6 bases, and 14 bases lay between the germline ends. Germline V gene sequence: CDR1 MNHNY, CDR2 SVGAGI (reference sequence). In DNA, the CDR3 is TGTGCCAGCAGTTATCGTCGGGGGGGTGATGGCTACACCTTC. It translates to CASSYRRGGDGYTF.

The chain uses TRBV7-9 and TRBJ1-3, with D possibly TRBD1 on 5 matching bases. The CDR3 runs to 15 residues. Trimming cost V 1 base and J 0 bases, with 7 bases left between them. The germline CDR1 and CDR2 sequences are SEHNR and FQNEAQ (reference sequence). The CDR3 sequence: CASSLDRPSGNTIYF. The CDR3 DNA follows: TGTGCCAGCAGCTTAGACAGGCCCTCTGGAAACACCATATATTTT.

J is TRBJ1-2 and V is TRBV13, with D tentatively TRBD1 (6 bases). Germline V gene data show CDR1 as PRHDT and CDR2 as FYEKMQ (reference sequence). CDR3 length: 16 residues. V dropped 0 bases and J dropped 4 bases, with 15 bases sitting between them. CDR3 in DNA: TGTGCCAGCAGCTTAGGGGGCCGGGGGGCGGGCTATGGCTACACCTTC. It yields the protein CASSLGGRGAGYGYTF.